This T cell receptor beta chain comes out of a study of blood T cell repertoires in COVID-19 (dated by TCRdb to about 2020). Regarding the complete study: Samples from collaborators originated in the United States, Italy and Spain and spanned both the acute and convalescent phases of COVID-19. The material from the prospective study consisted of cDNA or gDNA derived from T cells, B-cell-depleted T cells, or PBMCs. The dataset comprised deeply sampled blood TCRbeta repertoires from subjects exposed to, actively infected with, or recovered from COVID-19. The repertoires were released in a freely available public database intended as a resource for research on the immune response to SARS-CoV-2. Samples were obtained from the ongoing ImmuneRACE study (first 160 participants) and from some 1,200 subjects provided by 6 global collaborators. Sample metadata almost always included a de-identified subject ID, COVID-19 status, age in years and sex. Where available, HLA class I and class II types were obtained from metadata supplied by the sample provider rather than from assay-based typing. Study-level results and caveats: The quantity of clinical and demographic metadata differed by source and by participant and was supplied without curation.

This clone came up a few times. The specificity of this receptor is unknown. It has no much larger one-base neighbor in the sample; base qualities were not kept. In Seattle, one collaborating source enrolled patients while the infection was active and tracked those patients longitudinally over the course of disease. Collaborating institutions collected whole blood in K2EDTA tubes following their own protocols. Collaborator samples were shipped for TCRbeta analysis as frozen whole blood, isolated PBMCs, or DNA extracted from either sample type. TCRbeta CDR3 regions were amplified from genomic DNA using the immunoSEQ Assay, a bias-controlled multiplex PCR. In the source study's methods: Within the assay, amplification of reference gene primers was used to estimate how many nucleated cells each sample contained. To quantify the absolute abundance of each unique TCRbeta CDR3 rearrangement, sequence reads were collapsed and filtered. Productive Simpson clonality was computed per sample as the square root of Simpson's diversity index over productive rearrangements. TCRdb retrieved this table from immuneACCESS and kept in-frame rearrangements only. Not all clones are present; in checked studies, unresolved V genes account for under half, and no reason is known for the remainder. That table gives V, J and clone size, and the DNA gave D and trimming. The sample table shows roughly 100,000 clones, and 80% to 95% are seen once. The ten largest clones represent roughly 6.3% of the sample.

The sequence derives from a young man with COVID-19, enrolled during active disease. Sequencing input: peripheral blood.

The DNA sequence reads TGTGCCAGTAGCTTTGGAACAGGGAACTATGGCTACACCTTC. This codes for CASSFGTGNYGYTF. Recombination linked TRBV19 to TRBJ1-2, with TRBD1 perhaps the D gene, on 6 matching bases. From the germline V gene (reference sequence), CDR1 is LNHDA and CDR2 is SQIVND. V is reduced by 6 bases and J by 2 bases, leaving a spacing of 13 bases between them. The CDR3 runs 14 residues from the cysteine to the phenylalanine. Only the CDR3 portion is preserved as DNA: 42 bases, with reading frame beginning at the first base.